These 20 T cell receptor beta chains were sequenced from one sample in a study of blood T cells in healthy people across ages. With a J-beta primer mix and a sample-barcoded 5' primer, a second PCR ran roughly 6 to 11 cycles. TCRdb re-called the 5' RACE reads with MiXCR, one entry per CDR3 protein. The sample lists 590,000 or so distinct CDR3 sequences, about 30% occurring once. Sequencing was carried out using blood. All receptors come from an elderly woman in good health.

This clonotype was counted many times. The chain recombines TRBV4-2 with TRBJ1-1; 9 positions match TRBD1. The V segment lost 5 bases and the J segment 0 bases; nucleotides outside the gene matches: 7. The CDR3 loop spans 16 amino acids. Germline V CDR1 and CDR2: LGHNA, YNFKEQ. This chain's CDR3 is CASSSLDRGMNTEAFF. The CDR3 DNA follows: TGTGCCAGCAGCTCGCTGGACAGGGGAATGAACACTGAAGCTTTCTTT.

This clonotype is a singleton in its sample. Just one base apart from a much larger clone, this may be a read error. The rearrangement joins TRBV6-2 or TRBV6-3 to TRBJ2-1, with D tentatively TRBD2 (6 bases). Germline V gene sequence: CDR1 MNHEY, CDR2 SVGEGT. V gave up 4 bases and J gave up 6 bases, with 10 bases separating them. This CDR3 has 13 residues. CDR3 amino acids: CASSCGNGNEQFF. The CDR3 region has the DNA TGTGCCAGCAGTTGCGGGAATGGCAATGAGCAGTTCTTC.

This clonotype was recorded many times. This sequence joins TRBV7-3 and TRBJ1-1; the match to TRBD1 covers 8 bases. Germline CDR1 is SGHTA and CDR2 is FQGTGA. V lost 2 bases and J lost 4; bases outside the gene matches: 6. The CDR3 totals 15 residues. CDR3 nucleotide sequence: TGTGCCAGCAGCTTAGTCGGACAGGGAGGCACTGAAGCTTTCTTT. Its translation is CASSLVGQGGTEAFF. The full variable domain, completed using reference TRBV7-3 and TRBJ1-1, is GAGVSQTPSNKVTEKGKYVELRCDPISGHTALYWYRQSLGQGPEFLIYFQGTGAADDSGLPNDRFFAVRPEGSVSTLKIQRTERGDSAVYLCASSLVGQGGTEAFFGQGTRLTVV.

In regard to this clonotype: This may be a read error: a much more frequent sequence differs by one nucleotide. DNA of the CDR3: TGCAGTGCCATTACTAGCGGGGGGCTCTACGGGCAGTACTTC. This codes for CSAITSGGLYGQYF. V is TRBV20-1 and J is TRBJ2-7; TRBD2 agrees at 12 bases. The CDR3 spans 14 residues. CDR1 and CDR2 (germline): DFQATT, SNEGSKA (reference sequence).

This clonotype appeared many times. This chain uses TRBV20-1 with TRBJ2-5; D is perhaps TRBD2 (6 bases). V lost 1 base and J 4 bases, leaving 19 bases between the germline ends. The V gene's germline CDR1 is DFQATT and CDR2 SNEGSKA (reference sequence). The CDR3 is 16 amino acids. DNA of the CDR3: TGCAGTGCTAGAGCTAGGGCTAGCGTCACGGGAGAGACCCAGTACTTC. This sequence encodes CSARARASVTGETQYF.

This clonotype occurred many times. The chain combines TRBV27 with TRBJ2-5, with 10 bases identical to TRBD1. After removal of 3 bases from V and 6 bases from J, the junction contained 7 bases not matched to a gene. CDR1 and CDR2 from the germline V gene are MNHEY and SMNVEV (reference sequence). The CDR3 covers 15 residues. Here the CDR3 reads CASSFSGQGGKTQYF. CDR3 bases: TGTGCCAGCAGTTTCTCCGGACAGGGGGGAAAGACCCAGTACTTC.

This clonotype came up a few times. The J gene is TRBJ1-5, the V gene TRBV3-1; D is perhaps TRBD1 (6 bases). CDR1 and CDR2 (germline): LGHDT, YNNKEL (reference sequence). V lost 0 bases to trimming and J lost 7 bases, with 16 bases between them. The CDR3 has 16 amino acids. CDR3 DNA sequence: TGTGCCAGCAGCCAAGACCCGACAGGTGGGGGCCAGCCCCAGCATTTT. As protein: CASSQDPTGGGQPQHF.

There are many counts of this clonotype. The chain has TRBV7-6 and TRBJ2-7; the match to TRBD2 covers 8 bases. In germline, CDR1 is SGHVS, CDR2 FNYEAQ. The CDR3 is made up of 12 amino acids. J lost 9 bases, V lost 5 bases, and 6 bases had no gene match. The chain's CDR3 is CASSRSGGLQYF. CDR3 sequence (DNA): TGTGCCAGCAGCCGATCGGGGGGGTTGCAGTACTTC.

A remark on this clonotype: A much more abundant neighbour one base away suggests this may be a read error. The chain recombines TRBV5-1 with TRBJ2-1, with D perhaps TRBD1 (5 bases). Trimming took off 0 bases at V and 10 bases at J, with 17 bases between the two ends. Germline V gene data show CDR1 as SGHRS and CDR2 as YFSETQ. The CDR3 has 15 amino acids. The CDR3 DNA sequence: TGCGCCAGCAGCTTGGTGCAGGGAAGATTCAACGAGCAGTTCTTC. It specifies CASSLVQGRFNEQFF.

This clonotype was counted only a few times. The rearrangement links TRBV5-1 to TRBJ2-2; D remains unclear. CDR3 length equals 16 residues. Per the germline V gene, CDR1 is SGHRS and CDR2 is YFSETQ. The V gene lost 4 bases and the J gene lost 1 base, with 14 bases spanning the gap. CDR3 coding DNA: TGCGCCAGCAGCCTCCTCGTTGCCGGGAACACCGGGGAGCTGTTTTTT. Translation: CASSLLVAGNTGELFF. The whole variable domain, remainder taken from reference TRBV5-1 and TRBJ2-2, is KAGVTQTPRYLIKTRGQQVTLSCSPISGHRSVSWYQQTPGQGLQFLFEYFSETQRNKGNFPGRFSGRQFSNSRSEMNVSTLELGDSALYLCASSLLVAGNTGELFFGEGSRLTVL.

This clonotype was picked up many times. The rearrangement uses TRBV2 and TRBJ2-5; 8 bases fit TRBD1. J gave up 13 bases and V 7 bases, and 11 bases lay outside the gene matches. From germline, CDR1 is SNHLY and CDR2 FYNNEI. This CDR3 spans 12 amino acids. CDR3 bases: TGTGCCAGCATCCTGGACAGGGAAAGAACGTACTTC. It codes for CASILDRERTYF.

The chain combines TRBV4-2 with TRBJ2-5; D uncertain. Per the germline V gene, CDR1 is LGHNA and CDR2 is YNFKEQ. The CDR3 covers 14 residues. V was trimmed by 1 base and J by 2 bases, leaving 8 bases between them. CDR3 in DNA: TGTGCCAGCAGCCAAGCTAAGGAGCAAGAGACCCAGTACTTC. This gives the protein CASSQAKEQETQYF.

In this sample, this clonotype turned up many times. The chain recombines TRBV5-1 with TRBJ2-5; D is uncertain. V dropped 4 bases and J dropped 2 bases, with 12 bases sitting between them. The germline V gene has CDR1 SGHRS and CDR2 YFSETQ. This CDR3 has 14 residues. This CDR3 reads CASSGVGDQETQYF. CDR3 DNA: TGCGCCAGCAGCGGGGTTGGAGATCAAGAGACCCAGTACTTC.

This clonotype was recorded many times. One base away lies a much larger clone, so this may be a sequencing read error. This chain connects TRBV20-1 to TRBJ2-5; 14 bases line up with TRBD2. Per germline, CDR1 DFQATT and CDR2 SNEGSKA (reference sequence). V shed 0 bases, J shed 11 bases, and the junction held 14 bases outside the gene matches. The CDR3 loop spans 17 amino acids. The CDR3 DNA sequence: TGCAGTGCTAGAGATACTGGACTAGCGGGGGGCCCCAATGAGCAGTACTTC. The encoded protein is CSARDTGLAGGPNEQYF.

This clonotype was detected a few times. A much larger clonotype is one base distant, so this may be a read error. The chain couples TRBV7-9 to TRBJ1-2; 7 positions agree with TRBD1. This CDR3 spans 12 amino acids. CDR1 is SEHNR, CDR2 FQNEAQ, per germline (reference sequence). The trim removed 8 bases at V and 7 bases at J, leaving 7 bases unmatched. The CDR3 nucleotides are TGTGCCAGCCCCCGGGACAGTGGTGGCTACACCTTC. Protein: CASPRDSGGYTF. Using reference TRBV7-9 and TRBJ1-2 for the parts outside the CDR3, the full variable domain is DTGVSQNPRHKITKRGQNVTFRCDPISEHNRLYWYRQTLGQGPEFLTYFQNEAQLEKSRLLSDRFSAERPKGSFSTLEIQRTEQGDSAMYLCASPRDSGGYTFGSGTRLTVV.

This chain uses TRBV20-1 with TRBJ2-2; 7 bases fit TRBD2. The CDR3 is 15 amino acids. V lost 2 bases to trimming and J lost 4 bases; unmatched junction nucleotides: 7. Germline CDR1 and CDR2: DFQATT and SNEGSKA (reference sequence). The CDR3 protein is CSARRGGEGTGELFF. The CDR3 nucleotides are TGCAGTGCTAGAAGGGGAGGGGAGGGCACCGGGGAGCTGTTTTTT.

This clonotype was observed at least ten times. The rearrangement uses TRBV5-1 and TRBJ2-5, with D possibly being TRBD1 or TRBD2 (5 bases each). The CDR3 extends over 15 amino acids. From germline, CDR1 is SGHRS and CDR2 YFSETQ. Trimming stripped 4 bases from V and 1 base from J, with 14 bases between. CDR3 in amino acids: CASSMSGTVQETQYF. The CDR3 nucleotides are TGCGCCAGCAGCATGTCCGGGACCGTCCAAGAGACCCAGTACTTC.

This chain joins TRBV5-6 and TRBJ2-1; D gene uncertain. Germline values: CDR1 SGHDT, CDR2 YYEEEE. CDR3 length: 15 residues. V was pared by 2 bases and J by 7 bases, with 16 bases between. Here the CDR3 reads CASSFRPVVGNEQFF. The DNA for the CDR3 is TGTGCCAGCAGCTTTAGACCGGTTGTGGGGAATGAGCAGTTCTTC.

The CDR3 reads CASSVRTDGYTF. The CDR3 nucleotides are TGTGCCAGCAGTGTTCGGACGGATGGCTACACCTTC. The J gene is TRBJ1-2, the V gene TRBV6-6; no firm D call. The V gene lost 5 bases and the J gene lost 6 bases, with 10 bases spanning the gap. CDR3 length: 12 residues. CDR1 is MNHNY, CDR2 SVGAGI, per germline (reference sequence).

The sample holds many counts of this clonotype. The chain carries TRBV7-2 and TRBJ1-5, with 7 positions matching TRBD1. CDR3 length: 15 amino acids. The germline V gene encodes CDR1 SGHTA and CDR2 FQGNSA. Losses at the gene ends were 5 bases for V and 9 bases for J; bases not matched to a gene: 13. This CDR3 is CASSRDRAPQWPQHF. CDR3 nucleotide sequence: TGTGCCAGCAGCAGAGACAGGGCCCCGCAATGGCCCCAGCATTTT.